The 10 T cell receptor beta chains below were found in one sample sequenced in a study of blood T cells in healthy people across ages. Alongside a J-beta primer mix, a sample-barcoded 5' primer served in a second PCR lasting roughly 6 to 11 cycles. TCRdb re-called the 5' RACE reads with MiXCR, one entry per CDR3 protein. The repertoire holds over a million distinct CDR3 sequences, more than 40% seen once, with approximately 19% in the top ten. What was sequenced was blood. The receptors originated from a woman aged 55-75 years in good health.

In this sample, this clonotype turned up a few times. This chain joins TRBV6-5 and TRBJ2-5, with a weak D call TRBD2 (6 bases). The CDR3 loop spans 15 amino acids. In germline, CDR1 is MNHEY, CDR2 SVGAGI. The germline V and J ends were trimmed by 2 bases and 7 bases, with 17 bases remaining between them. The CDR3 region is CASSYGQGGEATQYF. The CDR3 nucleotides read TGTGCCAGCAGTTACGGTCAGGGCGGGGAAGCGACCCAGTACTTC.

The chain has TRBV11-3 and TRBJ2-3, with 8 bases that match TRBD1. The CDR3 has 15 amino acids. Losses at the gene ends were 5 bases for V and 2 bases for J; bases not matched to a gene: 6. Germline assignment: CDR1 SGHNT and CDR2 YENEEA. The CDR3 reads CASSTGQGPTDTQYF. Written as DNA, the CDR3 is TGTGCCAGCAGCACAGGACAGGGACCCACAGATACGCAGTATTTT. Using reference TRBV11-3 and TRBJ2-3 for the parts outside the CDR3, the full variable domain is EAGVVQSPRYKIIEKKQPVAFWCNPISGHNTLYWYLQNLGQGPELLIRYENEEAVDDSQLPKDRFSAERLKGVDSTLKIQPAELGDSAVYLCASSTGQGPTDTQYFGPGTRLTVL.

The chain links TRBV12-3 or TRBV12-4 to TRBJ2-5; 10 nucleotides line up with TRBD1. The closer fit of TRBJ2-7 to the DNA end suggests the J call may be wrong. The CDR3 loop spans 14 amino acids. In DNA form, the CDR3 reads TGTGCCAGCAGTGTAGGGACAGGGGAAAACGAGCAGTACTTC. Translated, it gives CASSVGTGENEQYF.

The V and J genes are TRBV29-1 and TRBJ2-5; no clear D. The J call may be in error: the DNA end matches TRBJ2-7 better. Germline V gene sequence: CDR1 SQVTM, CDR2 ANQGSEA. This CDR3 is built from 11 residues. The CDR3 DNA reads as TGCAGCGTTGAAGACTATTACGAGCAGTACTTC. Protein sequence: CSVEDYYEQYF.

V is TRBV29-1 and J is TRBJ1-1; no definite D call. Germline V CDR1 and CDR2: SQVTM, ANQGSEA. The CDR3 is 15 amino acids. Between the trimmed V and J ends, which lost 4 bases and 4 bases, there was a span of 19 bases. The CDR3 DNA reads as TGCAGCGTTGCCGAAGTTCCCCCTGCCCCCACTGAAGCTTTCTTT. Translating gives CSVAEVPPAPTEAFF. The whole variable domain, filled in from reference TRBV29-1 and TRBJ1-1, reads SAVISQKPSRDICQRGTSLTIQCQVDSQVTMMFWYRQQPGQSLTLIATANQGSEATYESGFVIDKFPISRPNLTFSTLTVSNMSPEDSSIYLCSVAEVPPAPTEAFFGQGTRLTVV.

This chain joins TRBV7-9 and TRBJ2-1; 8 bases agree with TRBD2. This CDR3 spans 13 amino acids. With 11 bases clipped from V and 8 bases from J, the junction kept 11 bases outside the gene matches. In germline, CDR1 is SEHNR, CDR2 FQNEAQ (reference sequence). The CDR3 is CAAGRGGIDEQFF. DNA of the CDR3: TGTGCCGCCGGGCGCGGGGGGATCGATGAGCAGTTCTTC.

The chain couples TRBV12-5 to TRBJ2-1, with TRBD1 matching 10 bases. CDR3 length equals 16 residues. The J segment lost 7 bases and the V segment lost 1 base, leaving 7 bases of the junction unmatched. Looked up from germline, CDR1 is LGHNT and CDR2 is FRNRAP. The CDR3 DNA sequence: TGTGCTAGTGGTTTGGGTCCGGGACAGGGGAGGAATGAGCAGTTCTTC. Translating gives CASGLGPGQGRNEQFF. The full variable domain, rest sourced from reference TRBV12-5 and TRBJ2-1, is DARVTQTPRHKVTEMGQEVTMRCQPILGHNTVFWYRQTMMQGLELLAYFRNRAPLDDSGMPKDRFSAEMPDATLATLKIQPSEPRDSAVYFCASGLGPGQGRNEQFFGPGTRLTVL.

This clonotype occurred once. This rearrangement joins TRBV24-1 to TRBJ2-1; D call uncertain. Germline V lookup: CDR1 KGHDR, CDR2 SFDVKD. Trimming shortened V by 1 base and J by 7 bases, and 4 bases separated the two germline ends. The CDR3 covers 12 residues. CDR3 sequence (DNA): TGTGCCACCAGTGATTTATTTAATGAGCAGTTCTTC. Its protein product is CATSDLFNEQFF.

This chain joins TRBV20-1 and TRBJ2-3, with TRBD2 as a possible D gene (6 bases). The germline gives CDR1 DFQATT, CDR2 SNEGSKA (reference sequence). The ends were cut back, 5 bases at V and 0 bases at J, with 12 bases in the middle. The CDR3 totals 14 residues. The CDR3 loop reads CSASGLRSTDTQYF. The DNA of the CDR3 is TGCAGTGCTTCGGGACTGAGGAGCACAGATACGCAGTATTTT.

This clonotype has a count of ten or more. The CDR3 nucleotides are TGTGCCAGCAGTTCGGGGACTAGCCCGATCACCGGGGAGCTGTTTTTT. Protein sequence: CASSSGTSPITGELFF. This sequence joins TRBV27 and TRBJ2-2; 9 bases fit TRBD2. Germline assignment: CDR1 MNHEY and CDR2 SMNVEV (reference sequence). V dropped 4 bases and J dropped 4; count of bases not matched to a gene: 7. This CDR3 is 16 amino acids long.